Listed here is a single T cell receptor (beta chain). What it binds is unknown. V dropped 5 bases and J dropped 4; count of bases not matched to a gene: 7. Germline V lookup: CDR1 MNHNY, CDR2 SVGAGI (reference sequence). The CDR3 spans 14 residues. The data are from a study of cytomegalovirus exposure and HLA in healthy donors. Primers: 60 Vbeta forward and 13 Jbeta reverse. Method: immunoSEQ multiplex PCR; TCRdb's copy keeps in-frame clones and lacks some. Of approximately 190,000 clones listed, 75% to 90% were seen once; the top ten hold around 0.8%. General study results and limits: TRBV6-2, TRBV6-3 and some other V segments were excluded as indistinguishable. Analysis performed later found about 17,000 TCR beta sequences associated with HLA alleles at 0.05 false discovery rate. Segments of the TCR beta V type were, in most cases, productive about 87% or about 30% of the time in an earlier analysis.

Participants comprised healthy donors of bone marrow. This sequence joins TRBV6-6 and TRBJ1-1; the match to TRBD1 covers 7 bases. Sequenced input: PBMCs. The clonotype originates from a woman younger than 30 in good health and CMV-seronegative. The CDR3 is CASSTADRATEAFF. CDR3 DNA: TGTGCCAGCAGTACGGCAGACAGGGCCACTGAAGCTTTCTTT.